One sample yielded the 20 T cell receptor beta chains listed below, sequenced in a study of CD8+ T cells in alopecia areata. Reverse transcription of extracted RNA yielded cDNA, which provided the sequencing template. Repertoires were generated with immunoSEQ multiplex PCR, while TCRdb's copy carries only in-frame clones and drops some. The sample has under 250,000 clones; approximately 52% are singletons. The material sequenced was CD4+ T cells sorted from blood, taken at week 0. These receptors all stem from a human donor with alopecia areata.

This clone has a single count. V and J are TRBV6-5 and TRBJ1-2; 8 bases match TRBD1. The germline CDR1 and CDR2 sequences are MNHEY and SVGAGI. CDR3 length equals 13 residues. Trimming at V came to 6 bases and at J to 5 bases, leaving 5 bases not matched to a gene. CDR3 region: CASSLGTGYGYTF. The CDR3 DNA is TGTGCCAGCAGCCTGGGGACAGGTTATGGCTACACCTTC.

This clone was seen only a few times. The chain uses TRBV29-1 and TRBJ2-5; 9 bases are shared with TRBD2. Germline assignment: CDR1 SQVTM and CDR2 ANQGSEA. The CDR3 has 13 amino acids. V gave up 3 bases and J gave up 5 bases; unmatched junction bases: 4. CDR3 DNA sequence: TGCAGCGTTGACGGGACTAGCTGGGAGACCCAGTACTTC. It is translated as CSVDGTSWETQYF.

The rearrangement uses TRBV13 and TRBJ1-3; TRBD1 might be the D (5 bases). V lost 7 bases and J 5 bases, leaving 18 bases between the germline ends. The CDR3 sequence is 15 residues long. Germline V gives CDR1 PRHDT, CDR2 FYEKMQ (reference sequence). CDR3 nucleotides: TGTGCCAGCACCCGAAAGGGACCTCTAAGAAACACCATATATTTT. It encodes CASTRKGPLRNTIYF.

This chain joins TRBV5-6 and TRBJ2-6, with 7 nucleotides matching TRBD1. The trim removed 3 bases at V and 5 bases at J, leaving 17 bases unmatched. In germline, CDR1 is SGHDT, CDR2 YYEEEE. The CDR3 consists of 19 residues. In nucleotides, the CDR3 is TGTGCCAGCAGCTCATCATCGGACAGGATTTTAAGTAGGGCCAACGTCCTGACTTTC. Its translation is CASSSSSDRILSRANVLTF.

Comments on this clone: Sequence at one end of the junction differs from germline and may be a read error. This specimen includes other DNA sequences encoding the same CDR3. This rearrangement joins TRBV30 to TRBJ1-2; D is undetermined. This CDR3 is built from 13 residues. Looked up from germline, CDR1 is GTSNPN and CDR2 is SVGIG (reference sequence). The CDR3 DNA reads TGCGCCTGGAGGTTAGGCGGGTCATATGGCTACACCTTC. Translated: CAWRLGGSYGYTF.

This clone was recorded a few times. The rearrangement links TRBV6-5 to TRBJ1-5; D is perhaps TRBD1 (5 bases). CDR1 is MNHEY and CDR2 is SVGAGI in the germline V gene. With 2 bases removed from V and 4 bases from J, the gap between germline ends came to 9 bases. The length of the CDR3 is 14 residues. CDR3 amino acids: CASSYSQGNQPQHF. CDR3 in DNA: TGTGCCAGCAGTTACAGCCAGGGTAATCAGCCCCAGCATTTT.

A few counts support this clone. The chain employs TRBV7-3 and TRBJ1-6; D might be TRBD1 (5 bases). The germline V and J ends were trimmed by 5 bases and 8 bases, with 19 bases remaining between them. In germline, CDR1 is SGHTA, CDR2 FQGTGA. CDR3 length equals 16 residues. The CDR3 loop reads CASSPFSTVGYSPLHF. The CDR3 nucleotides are TGTGCCAGCAGCCCGTTCTCGACAGTGGGCTATTCACCCCTCCACTTT.

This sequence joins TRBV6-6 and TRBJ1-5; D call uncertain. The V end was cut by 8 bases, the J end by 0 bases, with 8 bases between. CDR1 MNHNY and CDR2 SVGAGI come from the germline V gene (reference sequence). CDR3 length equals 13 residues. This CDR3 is CASRGNSNQPQHF. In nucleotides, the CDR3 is TGTGCCAGCCGTGGGAATAGCAATCAGCCCCAGCATTTT.

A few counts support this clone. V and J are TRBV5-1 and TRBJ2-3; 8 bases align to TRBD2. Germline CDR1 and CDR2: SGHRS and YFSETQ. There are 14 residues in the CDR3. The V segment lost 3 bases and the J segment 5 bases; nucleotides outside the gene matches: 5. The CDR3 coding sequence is TGCGCCAGCAGCTCGCGGGAGGTAGGAGATACGCAGTATTTT. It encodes CASSSREVGDTQYF.

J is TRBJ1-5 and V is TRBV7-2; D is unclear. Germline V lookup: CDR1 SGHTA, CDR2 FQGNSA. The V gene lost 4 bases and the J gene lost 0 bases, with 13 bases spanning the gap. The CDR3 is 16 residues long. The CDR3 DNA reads TGTGCCAGCAGCTCTAGGACGAGTCATAGCAATCAGCCCCAGCATTTT. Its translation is CASSSRTSHSNQPQHF.

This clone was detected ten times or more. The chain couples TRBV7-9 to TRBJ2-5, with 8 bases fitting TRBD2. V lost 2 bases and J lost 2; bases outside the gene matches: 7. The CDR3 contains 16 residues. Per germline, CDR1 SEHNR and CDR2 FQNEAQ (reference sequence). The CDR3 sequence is CASSLYGSGAQETQYF. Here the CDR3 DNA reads TGTGCCAGCAGCTTATACGGTAGCGGGGCACAAGAGACCCAGTACTTC.

DNA for the CDR3: TGTGCCAGCAGCAATGGGCAGGGTGACAATCAGCCCCAGCATTTT. It codes for CASSNGQGDNQPQHF. J is TRBJ1-5 and V is TRBV2; TRBD1 is a possible D gene (5 bases). Germline CDR1 SNHLY, CDR2 FYNNEI. The CDR3 sequence is 15 residues long. V was cut by 6 bases and J by 3 bases, with 15 bases left in between.

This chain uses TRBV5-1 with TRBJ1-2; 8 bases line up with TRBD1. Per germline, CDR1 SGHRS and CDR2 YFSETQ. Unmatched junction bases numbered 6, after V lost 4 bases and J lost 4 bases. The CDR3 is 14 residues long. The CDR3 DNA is TGCGCCAGCAGCGACGCAGGGGGCGTCTATGGCTACACCTTC. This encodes CASSDAGGVYGYTF.

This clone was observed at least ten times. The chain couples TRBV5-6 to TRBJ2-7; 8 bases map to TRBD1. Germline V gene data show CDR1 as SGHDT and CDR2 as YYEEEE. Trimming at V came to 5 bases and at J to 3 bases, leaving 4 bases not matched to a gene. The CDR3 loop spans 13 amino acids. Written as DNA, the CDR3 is TGTGCCAGCAGGGACAGGGCAGGCTACGAGCAGTACTTC. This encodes CASRDRAGYEQYF.

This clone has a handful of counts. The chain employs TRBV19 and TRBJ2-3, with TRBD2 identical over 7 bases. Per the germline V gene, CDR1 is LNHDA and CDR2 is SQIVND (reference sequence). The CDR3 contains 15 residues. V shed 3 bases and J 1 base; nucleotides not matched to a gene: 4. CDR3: CASSIQRGRTDTQYF. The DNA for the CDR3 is TGTGCCAGTAGTATCCAGCGGGGACGCACAGATACGCAGTATTTT.

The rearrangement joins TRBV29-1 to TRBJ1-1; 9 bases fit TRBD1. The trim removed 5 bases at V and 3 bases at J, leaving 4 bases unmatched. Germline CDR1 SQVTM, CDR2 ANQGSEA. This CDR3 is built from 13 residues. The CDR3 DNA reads TGCAGCGTTCTACAGGGGGCTGACACTGAAGCTTTCTTT. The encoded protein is CSVLQGADTEAFF.

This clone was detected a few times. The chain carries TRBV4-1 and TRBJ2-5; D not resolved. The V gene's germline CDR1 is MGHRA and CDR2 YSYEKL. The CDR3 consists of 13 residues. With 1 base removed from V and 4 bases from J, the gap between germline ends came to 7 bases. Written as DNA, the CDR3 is TGCGCCAGCAGCCAAGTGGCCGTAGAGACCCAGTACTTC. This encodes CASSQVAVETQYF.

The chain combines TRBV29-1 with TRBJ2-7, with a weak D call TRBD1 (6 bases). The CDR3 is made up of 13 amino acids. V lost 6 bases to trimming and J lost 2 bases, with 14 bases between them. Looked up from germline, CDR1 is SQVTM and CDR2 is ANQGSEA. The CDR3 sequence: CSVAYRATYEQYF. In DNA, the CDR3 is TGCAGCGTCGCCTACAGGGCTACCTACGAGCAGTACTTC.

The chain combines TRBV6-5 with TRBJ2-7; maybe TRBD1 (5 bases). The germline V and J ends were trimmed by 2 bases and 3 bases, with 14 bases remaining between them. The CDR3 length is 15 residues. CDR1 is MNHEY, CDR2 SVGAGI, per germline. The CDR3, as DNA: TGTGCCAGCAGTTACGGTCCTGGGGCTAGCTACGAGCAGTACTTC. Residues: CASSYGPGASYEQYF.

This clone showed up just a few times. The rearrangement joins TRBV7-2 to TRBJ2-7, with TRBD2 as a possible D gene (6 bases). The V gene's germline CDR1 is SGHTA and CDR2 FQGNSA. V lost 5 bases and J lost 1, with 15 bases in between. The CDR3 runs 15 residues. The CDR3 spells CASSPRGGGSYEQYF. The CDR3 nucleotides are TGTGCCAGCAGCCCCCGGGGTGGAGGGTCCTACGAGCAGTACTTC.